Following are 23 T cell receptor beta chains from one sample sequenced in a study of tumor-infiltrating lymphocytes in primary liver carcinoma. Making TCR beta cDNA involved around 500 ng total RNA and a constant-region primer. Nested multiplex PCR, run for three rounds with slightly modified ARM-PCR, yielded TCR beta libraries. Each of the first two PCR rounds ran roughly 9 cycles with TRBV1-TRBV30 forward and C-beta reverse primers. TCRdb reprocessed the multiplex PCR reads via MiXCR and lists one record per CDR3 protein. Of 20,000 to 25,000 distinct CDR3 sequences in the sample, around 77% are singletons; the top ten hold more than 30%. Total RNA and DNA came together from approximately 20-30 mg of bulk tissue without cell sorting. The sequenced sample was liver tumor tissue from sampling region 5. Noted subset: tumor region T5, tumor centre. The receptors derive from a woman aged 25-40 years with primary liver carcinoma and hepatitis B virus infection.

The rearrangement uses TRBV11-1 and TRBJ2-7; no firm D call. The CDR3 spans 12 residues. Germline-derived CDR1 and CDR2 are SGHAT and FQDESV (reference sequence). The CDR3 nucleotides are TGTGCTAACAGCTTCATGGGTTGCGAGCAGTACTTC. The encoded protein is CANSFMGCEQYF. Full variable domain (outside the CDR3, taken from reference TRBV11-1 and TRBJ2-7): EAEVAQSPRYKITEKSQAVAFWCDPISGHATLYWYRQILGQGPELLVQFQDESVVDDSQLPKDRFSAERLKGVDSTLKIQPAELGDSAMYLCANSFMGCEQYFGPGTRLTVT.

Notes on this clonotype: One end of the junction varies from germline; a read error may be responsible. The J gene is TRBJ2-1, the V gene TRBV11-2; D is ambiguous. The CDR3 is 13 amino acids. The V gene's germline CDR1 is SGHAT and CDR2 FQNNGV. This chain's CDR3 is CTSSLNDAYEHFF. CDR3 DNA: TGTACCAGCAGCTTAAATGATGCCTATGAGCACTTCTTC.

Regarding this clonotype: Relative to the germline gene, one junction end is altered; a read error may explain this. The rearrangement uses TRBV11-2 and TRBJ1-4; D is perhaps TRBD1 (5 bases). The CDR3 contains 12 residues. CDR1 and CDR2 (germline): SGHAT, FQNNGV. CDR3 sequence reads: CASRPWGGKLLF. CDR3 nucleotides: TGTGCCAGTAGGCCCTGGGGGGGAAAACTGCTTTTT. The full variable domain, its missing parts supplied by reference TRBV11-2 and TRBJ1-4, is EAGVAQSPRYKIIEKRQSVAFWCNPISGHATLYWYQQILGQGPKLLIQFQNNGVVDDSQLPKDRFSAERLKGVDSTLKIQPAKLEDSAVYLCASRPWGGKLLFGSGTQLSVL.

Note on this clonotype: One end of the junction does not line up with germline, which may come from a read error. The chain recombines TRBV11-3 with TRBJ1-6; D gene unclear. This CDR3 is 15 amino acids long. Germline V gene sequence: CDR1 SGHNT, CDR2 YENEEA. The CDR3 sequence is CASSFKRSHYSLLHF. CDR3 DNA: TGTGCCAGCAGCTTTAAGCGGAGCCATTATTCACTCCTCCACTTT.

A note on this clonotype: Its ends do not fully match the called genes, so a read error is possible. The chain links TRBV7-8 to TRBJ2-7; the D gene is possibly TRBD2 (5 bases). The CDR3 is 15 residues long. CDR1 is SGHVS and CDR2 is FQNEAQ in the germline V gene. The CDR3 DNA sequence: TGTGCCAGCAGCTCCCGACTATCGGGATCTACCGAGAAGTGCTTC. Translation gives CASSSRLSGSTEKCF.

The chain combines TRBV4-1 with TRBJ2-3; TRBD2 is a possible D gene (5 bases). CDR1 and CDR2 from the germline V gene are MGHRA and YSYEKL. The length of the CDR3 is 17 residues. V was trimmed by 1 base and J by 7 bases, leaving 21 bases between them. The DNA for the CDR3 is TGCGCCAGCAGCCAAGTTGTAACTACGAGCGGCGTATATACGCAGTATTTT. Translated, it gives CASSQVVTTSGVYTQYF.

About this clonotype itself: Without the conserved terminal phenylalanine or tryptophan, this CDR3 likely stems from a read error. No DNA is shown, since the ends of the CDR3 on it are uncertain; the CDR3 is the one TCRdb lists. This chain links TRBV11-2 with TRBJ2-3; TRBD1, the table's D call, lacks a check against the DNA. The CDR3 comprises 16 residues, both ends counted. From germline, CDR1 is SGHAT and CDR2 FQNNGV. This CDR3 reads CASSRTRQGMGDTQNS.

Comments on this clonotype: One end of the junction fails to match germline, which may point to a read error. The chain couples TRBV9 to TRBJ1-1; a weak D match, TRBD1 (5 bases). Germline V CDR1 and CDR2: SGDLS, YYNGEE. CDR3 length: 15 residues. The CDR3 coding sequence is TGTGCCGGCAGCGTAGGCGGGGCTTGGGGAACTGAAGCTTTCTTT. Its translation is CAGSVGGAWGTEAFF.

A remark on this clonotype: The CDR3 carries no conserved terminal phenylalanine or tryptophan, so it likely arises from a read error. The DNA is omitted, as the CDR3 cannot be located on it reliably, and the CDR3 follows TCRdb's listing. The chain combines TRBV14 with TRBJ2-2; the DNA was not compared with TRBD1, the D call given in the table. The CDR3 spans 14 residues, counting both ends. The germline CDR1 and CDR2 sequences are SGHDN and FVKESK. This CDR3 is CASSWTVNTGELFV.

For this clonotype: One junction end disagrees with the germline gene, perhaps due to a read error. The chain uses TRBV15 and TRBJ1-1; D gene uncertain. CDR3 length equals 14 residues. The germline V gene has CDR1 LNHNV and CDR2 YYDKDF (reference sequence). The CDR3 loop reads CATSRERRDTEAFF. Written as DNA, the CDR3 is TGTGCTACCAGCAGAGAGAGGAGAGACACTGAAGCTTTCTTT.

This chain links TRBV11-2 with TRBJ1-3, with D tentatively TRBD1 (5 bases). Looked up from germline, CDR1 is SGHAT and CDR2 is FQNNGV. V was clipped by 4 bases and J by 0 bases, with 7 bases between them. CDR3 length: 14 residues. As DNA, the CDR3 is TGTGCCAGCAGCTCAGGGAACTCTGGAAACACCATATATTTT. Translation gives CASSSGNSGNTIYF.

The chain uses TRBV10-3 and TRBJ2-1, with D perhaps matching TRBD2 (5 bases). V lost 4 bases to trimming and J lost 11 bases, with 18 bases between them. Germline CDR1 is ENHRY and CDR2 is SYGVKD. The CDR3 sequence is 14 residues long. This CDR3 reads CAISATASRDKQFF. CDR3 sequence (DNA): TGTGCCATCAGTGCCACGGCGTCCCGGGATAAGCAGTTCTTC.

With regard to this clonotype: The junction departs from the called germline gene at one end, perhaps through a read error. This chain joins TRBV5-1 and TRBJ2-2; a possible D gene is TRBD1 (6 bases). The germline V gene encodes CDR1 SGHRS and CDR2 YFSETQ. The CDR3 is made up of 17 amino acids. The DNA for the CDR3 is TGCGCCAGCAGCTTGGGGCACAGGGACAAGAGCACCGGGAAGCTGTTTTTT. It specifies CASSLGHRDKSTGKLFF.

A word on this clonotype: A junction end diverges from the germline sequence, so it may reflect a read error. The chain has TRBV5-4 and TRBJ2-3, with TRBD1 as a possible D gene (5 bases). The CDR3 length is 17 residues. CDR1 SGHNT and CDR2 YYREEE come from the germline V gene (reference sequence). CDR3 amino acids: CARSVNGHPPPTDTQYF. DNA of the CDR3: TGTGCCCGCAGCGTAAATGGACACCCTCCACCCACAGATACGCAGTATTTT.

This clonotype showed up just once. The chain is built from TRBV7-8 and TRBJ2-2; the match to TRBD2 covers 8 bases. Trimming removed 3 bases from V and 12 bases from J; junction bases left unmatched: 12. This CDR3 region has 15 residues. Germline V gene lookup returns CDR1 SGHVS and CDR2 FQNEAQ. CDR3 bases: TGTGCCAGCAGCTTTGCGGGAGGTGGATCCCGGAAGCTGTTTTTT. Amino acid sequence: CASSFAGGGSRKLFF.

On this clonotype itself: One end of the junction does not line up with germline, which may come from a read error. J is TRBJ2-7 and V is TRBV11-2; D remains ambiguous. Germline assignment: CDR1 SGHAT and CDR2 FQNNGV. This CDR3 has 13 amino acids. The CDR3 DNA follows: TGTACCAGCAATCCCTCGAATATGGGCGAGCAGTACTTC. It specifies CTSNPSNMGEQYF.

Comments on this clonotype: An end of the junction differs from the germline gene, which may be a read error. CDR3 DNA: TGCAGCGTTGCCCTAGCCCTGGCCGGGGTGCTGTTTTTT. It translates to CSVALALAGVLFF. The chain uses TRBV29-1 and TRBJ2-2, with D possibly being TRBD2 (5 bases). The CDR3 contains 13 residues. Germline CDR1 is SQVTM and CDR2 is ANQGSEA.

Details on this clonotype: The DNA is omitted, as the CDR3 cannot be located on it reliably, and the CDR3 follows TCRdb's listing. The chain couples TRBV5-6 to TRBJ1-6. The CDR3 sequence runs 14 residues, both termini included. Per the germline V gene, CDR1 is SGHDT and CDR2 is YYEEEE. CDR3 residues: CVSSLVALGSPFNF.

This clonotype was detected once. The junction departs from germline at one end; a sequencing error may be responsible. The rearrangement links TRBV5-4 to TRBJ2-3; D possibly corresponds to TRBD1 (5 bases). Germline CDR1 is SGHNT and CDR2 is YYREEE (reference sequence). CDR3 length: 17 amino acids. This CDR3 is CASSVDGHPPPTDALYF. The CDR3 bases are TGTGCGAGCAGCGTAGACGGACACCCTCCACCCACAGATGCGCTGTATTTT.

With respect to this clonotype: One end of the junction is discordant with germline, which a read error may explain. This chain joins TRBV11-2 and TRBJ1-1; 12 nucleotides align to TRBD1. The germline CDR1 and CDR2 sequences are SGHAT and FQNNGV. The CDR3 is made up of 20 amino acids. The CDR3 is CVSIARDRGRKRWSNSEAFF. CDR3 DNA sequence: TGTGTCAGCATCGCTCGGGACAGGGGGCGCAAGAGGTGGAGTAACTCTGAAGCTTTCTTT.

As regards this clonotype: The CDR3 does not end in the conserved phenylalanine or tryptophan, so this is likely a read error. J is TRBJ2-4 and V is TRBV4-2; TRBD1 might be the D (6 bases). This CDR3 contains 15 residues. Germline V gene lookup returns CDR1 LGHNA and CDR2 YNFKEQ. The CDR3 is CVSSLGATGQNIQYL. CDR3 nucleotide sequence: TGTGTCAGCAGTCTAGGCGCGACAGGTCAAAACATTCAGTACTTA.

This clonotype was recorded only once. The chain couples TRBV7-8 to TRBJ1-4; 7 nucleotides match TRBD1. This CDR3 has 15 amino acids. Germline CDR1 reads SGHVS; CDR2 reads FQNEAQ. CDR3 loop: CSSSSNRGKSEKLFF. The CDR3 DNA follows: TGTAGCAGCAGCTCCAACAGGGGTAAATCTGAAAAACTGTTTTTT.

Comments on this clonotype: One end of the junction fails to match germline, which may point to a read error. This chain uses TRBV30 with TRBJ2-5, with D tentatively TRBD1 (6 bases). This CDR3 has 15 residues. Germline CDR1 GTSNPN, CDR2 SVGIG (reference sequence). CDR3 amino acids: CAWSVSRGGWETQYF. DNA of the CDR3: TGTGCCTGGAGTGTCAGCAGGGGTGGGTGGGAGACCCAATACTTC.